This entry lists 27 T cell receptor beta chains sequenced from one sample in a study of T-cell memory formation after mild COVID-19. TCRdb reprocessed the 5' RACE reads with MiXCR, giving one entry per CDR3 protein. The data contain about 390,000 distinct CDR3 sequences, about 17% of them singletons. Material: PBMCs or a T cell subset sorted from them (not recorded which). These receptor sequences come from a man aged 18 to 29 who had mild COVID-19 (a few samples of this study predate the infection). Cell type and time point are not known.

The rearrangement uses TRBV10-3 and TRBJ1-1, with a tentative D call TRBD1 (5 bases). The CDR3 length is 12 residues. Germline loops: CDR1 ENHRY, CDR2 SYGVKD. Trimming shortened V by 8 bases and J by 7 bases, and 14 bases separated the two germline ends. CDR3 region: CAIQDGAGEAFF. The CDR3 DNA reads as TGTGCCATCCAGGACGGGGCGGGTGAAGCTTTCTTT.

This clonotype was found a few times. The chain combines TRBV6-5 with TRBJ1-5; 7 nucleotides agree with TRBD1. V lost 6 bases, J lost 7 bases, and 6 bases stayed unmatched. The CDR3 sequence is 13 residues long. Germline values: CDR1 MNHEY, CDR2 SVGAGI. The CDR3 DNA sequence: TGTGCCAGCAGCCGACAGGGCCTACAGCCCCAGCATTTT. Translating it yields CASSRQGLQPQHF.

This clonotype was observed a few times. CDR3 amino acids: CASSLTRHGELFF. CDR3 coding DNA: TGTGCCAGCAGCTTAACCCGCCACGGGGAGCTGTTTTTT. V and J are TRBV13 and TRBJ2-2; no definite D call. Germline V gene lookup returns CDR1 PRHDT and CDR2 FYEKMQ (reference sequence). With 2 bases removed from V and 7 bases from J, the gap between germline ends came to 8 bases. This CDR3 is 13 amino acids long.

The V and J genes are TRBV6-5 and TRBJ2-1; 12 bases map to TRBD2. This CDR3 spans 16 amino acids. Germline V gene data show CDR1 as MNHEY and CDR2 as SVGAGI. With V trimmed by 1 base and J by 9 bases, 7 bases remained unmatched. The CDR3 loop reads CASSYWLAGGPGEQFF. The CDR3 DNA is TGTGCCAGCAGTTACTGGCTAGCGGGGGGGCCGGGTGAGCAGTTCTTC.

This chain joins TRBV4-3 and TRBJ2-6; D tentatively fits TRBD1 or TRBD2 (6 bases each). Germline V gives CDR1 LGHNA, CDR2 YSLEER. This CDR3 has 16 residues. The V and J ends lost 3 bases and 3 bases respectively, with 12 bases between them. In nucleotides, the CDR3 is TGCGCCAGCAGCCAGGGGGCGGGGAGTGGGGCCAACGTCCTGACTTTC. Translated: CASSQGAGSGANVLTF.

The chain is built from TRBV20-1 and TRBJ1-5, with TRBD1 matching over 10 bases. Per germline, CDR1 DFQATT and CDR2 SNEGSKA (reference sequence). CDR3 length: 15 amino acids. Losses at the gene ends were 1 base for V and 5 bases for J; bases not matched to a gene: 5. CDR3 nucleotide sequence: TGCAGTGCTAGAGCGGACAGGGGGTATCATCAGCCCCAGCATTTT. This translates into CSARADRGYHQPQHF.

The table lists this clonotype with a few counts. This chain connects TRBV4-3 to TRBJ2-5; TRBD2 matches 8 bases. In germline, CDR1 is LGHNA, CDR2 YSLEER. CDR3 size: 17 residues. J gave up 5 bases and V 1 base, and 12 bases lay outside the gene matches. CDR3 residues: CASSQGASGGPWETQYF. The CDR3 DNA sequence: TGCGCCAGCAGCCAAGGCGCCAGCGGGGGCCCGTGGGAGACCCAGTACTTC.

The chain's CDR3 is CASSFYGLQETQYF. The CDR3 nucleotides are TGTGCCAGCAGCTTCTACGGACTCCAAGAGACCCAGTACTTC. The genes are TRBV7-9 and TRBJ2-5; TRBD2 is a possible D gene (5 bases). This CDR3 is 14 amino acids long. The germline CDR1 and CDR2 sequences are SEHNR and FQNEAQ (reference sequence). Trimming took 3 bases from V and 1 from J, leaving 9 bases between them.

The CDR3 sequence is CASSLAQGTGRDNEQFF. The DNA of the CDR3 is TGCGCCAGCAGCCTGGCCCAAGGGACAGGGAGGGATAATGAGCAGTTCTTC. V usage is TRBV5-1 and J usage is TRBJ2-1; TRBD1 aligns across 9 bases. The germline V gene has CDR1 SGHRS and CDR2 YFSETQ. The CDR3 is 17 residues long. V lost 4 bases and J lost 7; bases outside the gene matches: 15. The entire variable domain, with the rest obtained from reference TRBV5-1 and TRBJ2-1, is as follows: KAGVTQTPRYLIKTRGQQVTLSCSPISGHRSVSWYQQTPGQGLQFLFEYFSETQRNKGNFPGRFSGRQFSNSRSEMNVSTLELGDSALYLCASSLAQGTGRDNEQFFGPGTRLTVL.

The rearrangement links TRBV29-1 to TRBJ2-1; D perhaps matches TRBD2 (5 bases). The CDR3 sequence is 12 residues long. With 6 bases removed from V and 6 bases from J, the gap between germline ends came to 12 bases. The V gene's germline CDR1 is SQVTM and CDR2 ANQGSEA. In DNA, the CDR3 is TGCAGCGTCAAGGACGGGGTCAATGAGCAGTTCTTC. Protein sequence: CSVKDGVNEQFF.

This clonotype was observed a few times. The chain has TRBV4-3 and TRBJ2-7; a possible D gene is TRBD1 (5 bases). Germline CDR1 is LGHNA and CDR2 is YSLEER. The V and J ends lost 1 base and 6 bases respectively, with 10 bases between them. This CDR3 region has 13 residues. The CDR3 coding sequence is TGCGCCAGCAGCCAAGGGGGCGACTCCGAGCAGTACTTC. It translates to CASSQGGDSEQYF.

V is TRBV6-2 or TRBV6-3 and J is TRBJ1-2; D call uncertain. The CDR3 runs to 13 residues. Looked up from germline, CDR1 is MNHEY and CDR2 is SVGEGT. V was cut by 7 bases and J by 6 bases, with 15 bases left in between. The DNA of the CDR3 is TGTGCCAGCATCGGAAGGCAGAACCATGGCTACACCTTC. Protein product: CASIGRQNHGYTF.

This clonotype was seen more than once but under ten times. The rearrangement joins TRBV10-3 to TRBJ2-1; 7 nucleotides line up with TRBD1. V shed 6 bases and J 9 bases; nucleotides not matched to a gene: 5. CDR1 and CDR2 (germline): ENHRY, SYGVKD. CDR3 length: 12 amino acids. In nucleotides, the CDR3 is TGTGCCATCAGGAGACAGGGATTTGAGCAGTTCTTC. It codes for CAIRRQGFEQFF.

The chain uses TRBV4-1 and TRBJ1-1; 8 nucleotides agree with TRBD1. The CDR3 sequence is 19 residues long. The V gene end was trimmed by 2 bases and the J gene end by 0 bases; junction bases not matched to a gene: 14. Germline V gives CDR1 MGHRA, CDR2 YSYEKL. CDR3 DNA: TGCGCCAGCAGCCAAAAGATCCCCGGGACAGGACACCTGAACACTGAAGCTTTCTTT. This translates into CASSQKIPGTGHLNTEAFF.

This clonotype was seen many times. This chain connects TRBV12-3 or TRBV12-4 to TRBJ2-2; D is perhaps TRBD1 (6 bases). The CDR3 contains 14 residues. Trimming pared 2 bases from V and 4 bases from J, leaving 8 bases between. Here the CDR3 DNA reads TGTGCCAGCAGTTTAACAGGGTCCACCGGGGAGCTGTTTTTT. It codes for CASSLTGSTGELFF.

The J gene is TRBJ1-2, the V gene TRBV7-2; tentative D call: TRBD1 (5 bases). V was shortened by 3 bases and J by 5 bases, with 7 bases between the two germline ends. Germline CDR1 reads SGHTA; CDR2 reads FQGNSA. The CDR3 loop spans 12 amino acids. The CDR3: CASSFGAYGYTF. CDR3 coding DNA: TGTGCCAGCAGCTTTGGGGCATATGGCTACACCTTC. Complete variable domain (other parts from reference TRBV7-2 and TRBJ1-2): GAGVSQSPSNKVTEKGKDVELRCDPISGHTALYWYRQSLGQGLEFLIYFQGNSAPDKSGLPSDRFSAERTGGSVSTLTIQRTQQEDSAVYLCASSFGAYGYTFGSGTRLTVV.

DNA for the CDR3: TGTGCCAGTAGTACCCCCCAGTGGGGGTATGGCTACACCTTC. This encodes CASSTPQWGYGYTF. The V and J genes are TRBV19 and TRBJ1-2, with D maybe TRBD1 (5 bases). V was clipped by 4 bases and J by 5 bases, with 14 bases between them. CDR1 LNHDA and CDR2 SQIVND come from the germline V gene (reference sequence). This CDR3 region has 14 residues. Together with reference TRBV19 and TRBJ1-2, the CDR3 gives the full variable domain: DGGITQSPKYLFRKEGQNVTLSCEQNLNHDAMYWYRQDPGQGLRLIYYSQIVNDFQKGDIAEGYSVSREKKESFPLTVTSAQKNPTAFYLCASSTPQWGYGYTFGSGTRLTVV.

The gene calls are TRBV11-2 and TRBJ2-5; weak D call: TRBD1 (5 bases). Germline V gene lookup returns CDR1 SGHAT and CDR2 FQNNGV. This CDR3 contains 17 residues. The V end lost 3 bases, the J end lost 0 bases, and 17 bases lay between the germline ends. CDR3 in amino acids: CASSLGRGSRDQETQYF. The CDR3 region has the DNA TGTGCCAGCAGCTTGGGTAGGGGAAGCAGGGACCAAGAGACCCAGTACTTC.

This clonotype was seen only a few times. The chain uses TRBV10-2 and TRBJ2-3, with 8 bases that match TRBD1. The germline V gene has CDR1 WSHSY and CDR2 SAAADI. The CDR3 loop spans 15 amino acids. The junction had 7 bases not matched to a gene; V was cut back by 4 bases and J by 4 bases. The CDR3 is CASSGRQGYPDTQYF. DNA of the CDR3: TGCGCCAGCAGTGGGAGACAGGGGTATCCAGATACGCAGTATTTT.

The chain combines TRBV28 with TRBJ2-5; no clear D. V gave up 5 bases and J gave up 1 base, with 11 bases separating them. The germline gives CDR1 MDHEN, CDR2 SYDVKM. The CDR3 consists of 14 residues. Here the CDR3 reads CASSDGGPQETQYF. The CDR3 DNA is TGTGCCAGCAGTGATGGTGGTCCCCAAGAGACCCAGTACTTC.

The chain uses TRBV5-5 and TRBJ2-7; tentatively, D is TRBD2 (7 bases). CDR1 is SGHKS, CDR2 YYEKEE, per germline (reference sequence). CDR3 length: 16 residues. The V end was cut by 4 bases, the J end by 3 bases, with 20 bases between. CDR3 residues: CASSQDLGGGGYEQYF. The CDR3 nucleotides read TGTGCCAGCAGCCAAGACCTAGGGGGGGGAGGCTACGAGCAGTACTTC. Together with reference TRBV5-5 and TRBJ2-7, the CDR3 gives the full variable domain: DAGVTQSPTHLIKTRGQQVTLRCSPISGHKSVSWYQQVLGQGPQFIFQYYEKEERGRGNFPDRFSARQFPNYSSELNVNALLLGDSALYLCASSQDLGGGGYEQYFGPGTRLTVT.

The chain joins TRBV7-3 to TRBJ2-1; 12 bases map to TRBD2. The junction had 5 bases not matched to a gene; V was cut back by 2 bases and J by 6 bases. CDR3 length equals 16 residues. Looked up from germline, CDR1 is SGHTA and CDR2 is FQGTGA. The CDR3: CASSLWASGGGNEQFF. The CDR3 nucleotides read TGTGCCAGCAGCTTATGGGCTAGCGGGGGGGGCAATGAGCAGTTCTTC. Drawing the rest from reference TRBV7-3 and TRBJ2-1, the complete variable domain is GAGVSQTPSNKVTEKGKYVELRCDPISGHTALYWYRQSLGQGPEFLIYFQGTGAADDSGLPNDRFFAVRPEGSVSTLKIQRTERGDSAVYLCASSLWASGGGNEQFFGPGTRLTVL.

This clonotype has just a few counts. This rearrangement joins TRBV2 to TRBJ2-3, with D unclear. CDR3 length: 15 residues. The germline CDR1 and CDR2 sequences are SNHLY and FYNNEI. Trimming took off 5 bases at V and 0 bases at J, with 12 bases between the two ends. This CDR3 reads CASSLDSYSTDTQYF. CDR3 DNA: TGTGCCAGCAGTCTAGACTCGTACAGCACAGATACGCAGTATTTT.

This clonotype came up a few times. The J gene is TRBJ1-2, the V gene TRBV6-1; D gene unclear. CDR3 size: 13 residues. The V end lost 6 bases, the J end lost 8 bases, and 16 bases lay between the germline ends. The V gene's germline CDR1 is MNHNS and CDR2 SASEGT. CDR3 in DNA: TGTGCCAGCAGCGAGTTTCCTTATGGGGGCTACACCTTC. Amino acid sequence: CASSEFPYGGYTF.

This clonotype was found a few times. The gene calls are TRBV20-1 and TRBJ2-1; 14 bases map to TRBD2. CDR3 size: 18 residues. Germline V gives CDR1 DFQATT, CDR2 SNEGSKA (reference sequence). J was trimmed by 4 bases and V by 4 bases; bases with no gene match: 12. CDR3 sequence (DNA): TGCAGTGCTACCAAATCAGGGACTAGCGGGGGTTTATACAATGAGCAGTTCTTC. Amino acids: CSATKSGTSGGLYNEQFF.

This clonotype was counted at least ten times. The CDR3, as DNA: TGCGCCAGCAGCCAAGATCCCGGGACAGGTTCCTACGAGCAGTACGTC. It codes for CASSQDPGTGSYEQYV. The chain has TRBV4-1 and TRBJ2-7; 8 nucleotides agree with TRBD1. In germline, CDR1 is MGHRA, CDR2 YSYEKL. The V and J ends lost 0 bases and 1 base, in that order; junction bases with no gene match: 5. The CDR3 sequence is 16 residues long.

This clonotype was counted many times. The chain carries TRBV20-1 and TRBJ1-2, with 8 bases that match TRBD1. CDR3 length: 13 residues. V lost 4 bases, J lost 8 bases, and 9 bases stayed unmatched. CDR1 is DFQATT and CDR2 is SNEGSKA in the germline V gene (reference sequence). The CDR3 DNA reads as TGCAGTGCTACATCCGGGACAGGATCCGGCTACACCTTC. Encoded protein: CSATSGTGSGYTF.